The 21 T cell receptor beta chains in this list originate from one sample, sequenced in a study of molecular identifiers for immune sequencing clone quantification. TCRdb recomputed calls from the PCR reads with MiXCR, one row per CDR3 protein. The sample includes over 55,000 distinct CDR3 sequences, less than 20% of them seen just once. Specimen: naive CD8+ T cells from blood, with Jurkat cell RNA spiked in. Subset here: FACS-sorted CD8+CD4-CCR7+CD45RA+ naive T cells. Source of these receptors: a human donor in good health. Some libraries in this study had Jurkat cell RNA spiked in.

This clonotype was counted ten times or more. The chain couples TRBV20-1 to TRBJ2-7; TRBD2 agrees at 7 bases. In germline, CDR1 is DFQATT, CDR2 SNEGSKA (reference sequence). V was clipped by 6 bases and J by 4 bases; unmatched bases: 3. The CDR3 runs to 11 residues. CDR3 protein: CSAGTTYEQYF. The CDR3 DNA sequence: TGCAGTGCCGGGACTACATACGAGCAGTACTTC.

The DNA for the CDR3 is TGTGCCACCAGTGACCCCAAGGCCTCCTACGAGCAGTACTTC. It specifies CATSDPKASYEQYF. The chain couples TRBV24-1 to TRBJ2-7; D gene ambiguous. CDR1 KGHDR and CDR2 SFDVKD come from the germline V gene. CDR3 length: 14 residues. The germline V and J ends were trimmed by 4 bases and 0 bases, with 9 bases remaining between them.

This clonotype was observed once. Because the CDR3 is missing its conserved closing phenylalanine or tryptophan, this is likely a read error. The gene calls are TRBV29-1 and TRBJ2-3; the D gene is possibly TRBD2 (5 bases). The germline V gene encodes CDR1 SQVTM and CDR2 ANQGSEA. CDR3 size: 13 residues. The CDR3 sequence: CGASFRGLDTQYS. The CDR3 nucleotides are TGCGGCGCCTCGTTCCGGGGTTTAGATACGCAGTATTCT.

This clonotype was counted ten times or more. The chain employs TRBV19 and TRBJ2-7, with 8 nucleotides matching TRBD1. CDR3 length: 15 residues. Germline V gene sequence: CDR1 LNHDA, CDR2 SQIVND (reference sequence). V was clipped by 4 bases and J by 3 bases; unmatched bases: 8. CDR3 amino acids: CASSTRDRLVYEQYF. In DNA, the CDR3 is TGTGCCAGTAGTACTCGGGACAGGTTAGTCTACGAGCAGTACTTC.

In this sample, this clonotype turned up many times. The CDR3 region is CASSDSEAFF. The CDR3 DNA is TGTGCCAGCAGTGACAGTGAAGCTTTCTTT. The chain couples TRBV28 to TRBJ1-1; perhaps TRBD1 as D (5 bases). This CDR3 is 10 amino acids long. Trimming pared 5 bases from V and 7 bases from J, leaving 5 bases between. From germline, CDR1 is MDHEN and CDR2 SYDVKM.

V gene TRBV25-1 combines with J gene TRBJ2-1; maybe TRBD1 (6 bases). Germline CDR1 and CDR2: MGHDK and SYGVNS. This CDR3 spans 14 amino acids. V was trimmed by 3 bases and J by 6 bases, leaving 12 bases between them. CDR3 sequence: CASSETGPANEQFF. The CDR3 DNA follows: TGTGCCAGCAGTGAGACAGGCCCGGCCAATGAGCAGTTCTTC.

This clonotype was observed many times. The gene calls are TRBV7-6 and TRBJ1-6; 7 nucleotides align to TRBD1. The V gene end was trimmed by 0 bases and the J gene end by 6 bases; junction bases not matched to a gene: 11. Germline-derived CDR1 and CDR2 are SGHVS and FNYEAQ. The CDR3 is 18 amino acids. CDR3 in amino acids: CASSLASALTGTNSPLHF. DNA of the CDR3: TGTGCCAGCAGCTTAGCATCGGCCCTGACAGGGACTAATTCACCCCTCCACTTT. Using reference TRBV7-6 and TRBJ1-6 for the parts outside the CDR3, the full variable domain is GAGVSQSPRYKVTKRGQDVALRCDPISGHVSLYWYRQALGQGPEFLTYFNYEAQQDKSGLPNDRFSAERPEGSISTLTIQRTEQRDSAMYRCASSLASALTGTNSPLHFGNGTRLTVT.

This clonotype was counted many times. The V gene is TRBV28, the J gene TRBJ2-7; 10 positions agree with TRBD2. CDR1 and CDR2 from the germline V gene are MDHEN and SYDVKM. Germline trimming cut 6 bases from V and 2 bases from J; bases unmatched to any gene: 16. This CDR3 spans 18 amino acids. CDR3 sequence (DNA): TGTGCCAGCAGCGCCCCGTCTACTAGCGGGATATCCCCCTACGAGCAGTACTTC. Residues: CASSAPSTSGISPYEQYF.

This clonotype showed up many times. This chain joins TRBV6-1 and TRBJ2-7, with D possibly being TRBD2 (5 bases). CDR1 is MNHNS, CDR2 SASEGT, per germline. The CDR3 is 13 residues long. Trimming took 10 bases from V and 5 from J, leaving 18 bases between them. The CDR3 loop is CATTWAGLNEQYF. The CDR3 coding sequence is TGTGCCACCACCTGGGCGGGCCTCAACGAGCAGTACTTC.

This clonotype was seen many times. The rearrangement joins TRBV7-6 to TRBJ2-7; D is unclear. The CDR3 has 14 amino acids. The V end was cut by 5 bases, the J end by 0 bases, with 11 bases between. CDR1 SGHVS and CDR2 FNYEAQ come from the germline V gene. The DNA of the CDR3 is TGTGCCAGCAGCACCGGTCCTCACTCCTACGAGCAGTACTTC. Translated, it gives CASSTGPHSYEQYF. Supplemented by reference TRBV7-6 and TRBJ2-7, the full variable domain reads GAGVSQSPRYKVTKRGQDVALRCDPISGHVSLYWYRQALGQGPEFLTYFNYEAQQDKSGLPNDRFSAERPEGSISTLTIQRTEQRDSAMYRCASSTGPHSYEQYFGPGTRLTVT.

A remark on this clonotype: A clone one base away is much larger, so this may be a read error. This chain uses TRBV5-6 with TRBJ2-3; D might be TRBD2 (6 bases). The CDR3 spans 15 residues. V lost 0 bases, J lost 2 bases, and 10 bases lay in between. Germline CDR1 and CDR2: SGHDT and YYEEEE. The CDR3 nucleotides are TGTGCCAGCAGCTTGGTGCGGGAAAACACAGATACGCAGTATTTT. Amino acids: CASSLVRENTDTQYF. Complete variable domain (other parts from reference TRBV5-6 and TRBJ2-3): DAGVTQSPTHLIKTRGQQVTLRCSPKSGHDTVSWYQQALGQGPQFIFQYYEEEERQRGNFPDRFSGHQFPNYSSELNVNALLLGDSALYLCASSLVRENTDTQYFGPGTRLTVL.

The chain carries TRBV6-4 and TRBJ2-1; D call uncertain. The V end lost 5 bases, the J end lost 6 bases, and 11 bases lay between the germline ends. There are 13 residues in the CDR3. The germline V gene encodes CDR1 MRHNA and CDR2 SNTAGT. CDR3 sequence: CASSLGRLNEQFF. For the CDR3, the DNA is TGTGCCAGCAGTTTAGGCAGACTCAATGAGCAGTTCTTC.

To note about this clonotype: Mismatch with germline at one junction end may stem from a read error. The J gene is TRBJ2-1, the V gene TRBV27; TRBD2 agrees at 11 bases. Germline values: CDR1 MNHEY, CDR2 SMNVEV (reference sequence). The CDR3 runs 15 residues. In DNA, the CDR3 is TGTGCCAGCAGTTTGGGGACTAGCGGCAACAATGAGCAGCTCTTC. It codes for CASSLGTSGNNEQLF.

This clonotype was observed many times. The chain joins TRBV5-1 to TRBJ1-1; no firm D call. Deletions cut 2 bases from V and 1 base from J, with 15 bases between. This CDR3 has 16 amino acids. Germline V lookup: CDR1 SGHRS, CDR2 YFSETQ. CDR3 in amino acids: CASSLRQFQRNTEAFF. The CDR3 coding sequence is TGCGCCAGCAGCTTACGACAATTTCAGAGGAACACTGAAGCTTTCTTT.

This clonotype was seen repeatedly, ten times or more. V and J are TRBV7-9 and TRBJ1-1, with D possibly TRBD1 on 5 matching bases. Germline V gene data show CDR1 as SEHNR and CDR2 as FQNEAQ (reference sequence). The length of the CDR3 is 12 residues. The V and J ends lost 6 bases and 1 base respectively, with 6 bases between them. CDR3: CASRGENTEAFF. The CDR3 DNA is TGTGCCAGCAGGGGGGAGAACACTGAAGCTTTCTTT.

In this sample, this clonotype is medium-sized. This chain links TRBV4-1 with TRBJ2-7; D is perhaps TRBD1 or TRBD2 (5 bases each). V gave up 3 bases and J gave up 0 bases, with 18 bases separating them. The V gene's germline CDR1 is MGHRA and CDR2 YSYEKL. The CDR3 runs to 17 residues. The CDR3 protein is CASSHKVTGTSSYEQYF. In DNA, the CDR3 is TGCGCCAGCAGCCACAAGGTAACCGGGACGAGCTCCTACGAGCAGTACTTC.

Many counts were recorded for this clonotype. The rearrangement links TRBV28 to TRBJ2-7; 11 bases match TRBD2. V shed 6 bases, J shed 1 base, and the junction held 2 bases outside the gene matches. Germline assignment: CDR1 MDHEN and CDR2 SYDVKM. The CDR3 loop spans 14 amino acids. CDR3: CASRPSGRSYEQYF. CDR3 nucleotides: TGTGCCAGCAGGCCTAGCGGGAGGTCCTACGAGCAGTACTTC.

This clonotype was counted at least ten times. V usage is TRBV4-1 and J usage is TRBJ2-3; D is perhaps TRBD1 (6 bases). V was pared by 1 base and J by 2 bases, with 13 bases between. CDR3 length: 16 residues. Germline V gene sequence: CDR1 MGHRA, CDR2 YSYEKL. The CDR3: CASSQVRGSPTDTQYF. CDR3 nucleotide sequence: TGCGCCAGCAGCCAAGTCAGGGGTAGTCCCACAGATACGCAGTATTTT.

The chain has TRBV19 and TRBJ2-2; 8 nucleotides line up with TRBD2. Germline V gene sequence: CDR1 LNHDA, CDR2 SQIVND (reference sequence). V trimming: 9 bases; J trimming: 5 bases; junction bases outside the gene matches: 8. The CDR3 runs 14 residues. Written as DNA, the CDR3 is TGTGCCAGCCACCCGGGAGGGCCAACCGGGGAGCTGTTTTTT. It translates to CASHPGGPTGELFF.

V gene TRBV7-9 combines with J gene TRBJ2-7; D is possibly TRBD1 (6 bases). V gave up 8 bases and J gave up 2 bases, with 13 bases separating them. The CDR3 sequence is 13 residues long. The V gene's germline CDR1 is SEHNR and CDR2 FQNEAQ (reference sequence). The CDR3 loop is CASEQGSPYEQYF. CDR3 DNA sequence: TGTGCCAGCGAACAGGGCTCTCCCTACGAGCAGTACTTC.

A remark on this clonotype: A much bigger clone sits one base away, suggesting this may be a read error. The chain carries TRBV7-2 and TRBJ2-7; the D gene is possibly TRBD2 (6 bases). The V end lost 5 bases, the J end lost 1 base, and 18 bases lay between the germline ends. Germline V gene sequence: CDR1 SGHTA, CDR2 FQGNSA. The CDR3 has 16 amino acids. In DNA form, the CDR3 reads TGTGCCAGCAGCGCCTCGCAGGAGGGCCTGTCCTACGAGCAGTACTTC. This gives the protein CASSASQEGLSYEQYF.